Sequencing of this T cell receptor (beta chain) was carried out in a study of identical twins. Trimming took 0 bases from V and 0 from J, leaving 18 bases between them. The CDR3 is 20 residues long. The V gene's germline CDR1 is LGHDT and CDR2 YNNKEL (reference sequence). This clonotype was observed a handful of times. Its cognate antigen is unknown. One entry per CDR3 protein results from TCRdb running MiXCR on the 5' RACE reads. The sample holds 550,000 to 800,000 distinct CDR3 sequences; about 7.1% are singletons and the top ten take about 1.6%. Healthy Caucasians provided all donations. Findings of the study overall: Excess twin sharing in beta out-of-frame sequences was weaker. Analyses of zero insertions could be partly confounded by invariant MAIT and iNKT cells. Insertion counts were lower in abundant cord blood beta clonotypes, a trend that memory repertoires did not show.

In addition, the sample was reused for a study of yellow fever vaccine responses in identical twins.

The sequence came from a woman aged 18 to 35 in good health. V is TRBV3-1 and J is TRBJ2-6; a possible D gene is TRBD1 (5 bases). Sequencing used PBMCs. DNA of the CDR3: TGTGCCAGCAGCCAAGACCCAGGGATCCTCCAAAACTCTGGGGCCAACGTCCTGACTTTC. This translates into CASSQDPGILQNSGANVLTF.